The 6 T cell receptor beta chains in this list originate from one sample, sequenced in a study of blood T cells in healthy people across ages. With a J-beta primer mix and a sample-barcoded 5' primer, a second PCR ran about 6 to 11 cycles. TCRdb redid the calling of the 5' RACE reads with MiXCR, one entry per CDR3 protein. In the table there are some 1.6 million distinct CDR3 sequences, roughly 32% of which are singletons. Sequencing was done on a sample of blood. The receptors stem from a woman aged 30 to 39 in good health.

The V and J genes are TRBV29-1 and TRBJ2-2; D remains ambiguous. V lost 1 base to trimming and J lost 6 bases, with 6 bases between them. The CDR3 runs to 12 residues. Germline CDR1 SQVTM, CDR2 ANQGSEA. The CDR3 here is CSVEGIPGELFF. In DNA, the CDR3 is TGCAGCGTTGAAGGCATCCCCGGGGAGCTGTTTTTT.

This chain links TRBV3-1 with TRBJ1-5; TRBD1 aligns across 9 bases. The CDR3 has 14 residues. Germline trimming cut 8 bases from V and 3 bases from J; bases unmatched to any gene: 5. Germline-derived CDR1 and CDR2 are LGHDT and YNNKEL (reference sequence). CDR3 nucleotides: TGTGCCAGCGGGGGGACAGGGCCCAATCAGCCCCAGCATTTT. As protein: CASGGTGPNQPQHF.

The count of this clonotype is one. The rearrangement joins TRBV2 to TRBJ2-2; 16 nucleotides agree with TRBD2. The CDR3 runs to 15 residues. From germline, CDR1 is SNHLY and CDR2 FYNNEI. The ends lost 11 bases at V and 7 bases at J; junction bases unmatched: 7. CDR3 protein: CAGFGTSGRGGELFF. For the CDR3, the DNA is TGTGCCGGATTCGGGACTAGCGGGAGGGGCGGGGAGCTGTTTTTT.

As to this clonotype: A much bigger clone sits one base away, suggesting this may be a read error. The gene calls are TRBV3-1 and TRBJ2-4; the match to TRBD2 covers 7 bases. The DNA end favors TRBJ2-7, so the J call may be wrong. This CDR3 has 18 residues. Germline-derived CDR1 and CDR2 are LGHDT and YNNKEL (reference sequence). CDR3 in DNA: TGTGTCAGCAGCACGGGACGGATTTTTAGTCCTAGCGGCTACGAGCAGTACTTC. Translated, it gives CVSSTGRIFSPSGYEQYF.

This clonotype was counted many times. The V and J genes are TRBV29-1 and TRBJ1-1; tentative D call: TRBD1 (6 bases). Germline CDR1 reads SQVTM; CDR2 reads ANQGSEA. V shed 6 bases and J shed 1 base, with 12 bases lying between them. The CDR3 has 13 residues. The CDR3 sequence is CSVSQGANTEAFF. CDR3 DNA: TGCAGCGTATCACAGGGTGCGAACACTGAAGCTTTCTTT. The full variable domain, its missing parts supplied by reference TRBV29-1 and TRBJ1-1, is SAVISQKPSRDICQRGTSLTIQCQVDSQVTMMFWYRQQPGQSLTLIATANQGSEATYESGFVIDKFPISRPNLTFSTLTVSNMSPEDSSIYLCSVSQGANTEAFFGQGTRLTVV.

The rearrangement links TRBV6-2 or TRBV6-3 to TRBJ2-1, with 7 bases that match TRBD2. The CDR3 consists of 16 residues. The germline V gene has CDR1 MNHEY and CDR2 SVGEGT. V gave up 6 bases and J gave up 0 bases; unmatched junction bases: 8. The CDR3 loop reads CASSRLAPSSYNEQFF. Here the CDR3 DNA reads TGTGCCAGCAGCCGACTAGCTCCGAGCTCCTACAATGAGCAGTTCTTC.